These T cell receptor beta chains were read from a single sample in a study of T cell repertoires in cytomegalovirus infection. TCRdb redid the calling of the reads with MiXCR, one entry per CDR3 protein. The sample includes about 500,000 distinct CDR3 sequences, roughly a third of them seen just once. These receptors lack a known antigen. The sequenced sample was cultured PBMCs, obtained from culture after CMV antigen stimulation. The receptors stem from a human donor in good health (CMV status not recorded). Some clones in this sample may be carry-over from other donors' samples. CDR3s include the opening cysteine and the closing phenylalanine or tryptophan. The D gene is left open where the match is weak. The size field is filled for only some rows; it gives once, few, many or a size class.

clone size: few; J gene: TRBJ2-1; V gene: TRBV24-1; D gene: TRBD2; CDR3 DNA: TGTGCCACCGGAAAGGGACTAGCGGGAGGGCTTGATGAGCAGTTCTTC; CDR3 protein: CATGKGLAGGLDEQFF
clone size: many; J gene: TRBJ2-7; V gene: TRBV7-8; D gene: NA; CDR3 DNA: TGTGCCAGCAGCTTAGTGGGAGTGGGGTCCTACGAGCAGTACTTC; CDR3 protein: CASSLVGVGSYEQYF
clone size: NA; J gene: TRBJ2-5; V gene: TRBV19; D gene: TRBD1; CDR3 DNA: TGTGCCAGTAAGTCTTACGACAGGGGACGAGAGACCCAGTACTTC; CDR3 protein: CASKSYDRGRETQYF
clone size: few; J gene: TRBJ1-5; V gene: TRBV10-3; D gene: TRBD1; CDR3 DNA: TGTGCCATCAGAAAGGACAGGGAGATCGGCCAGCCCCAGCATTTT; CDR3 protein: CAIRKDREIGQPQHF
clone size: NA; J gene: TRBJ1-1; V gene: TRBV4-3; D gene: NA; CDR3 DNA: TGCGCCAGCAGCCAAGGACCCACGAACACTGAAGCTTCCTTT; CDR3 protein: CASSQGPTNTEASF
clone size: once; J gene: TRBJ2-3; V gene: TRBV19; D gene: NA; CDR3 DNA: TGTGCCAGTAGTATGACAGCCCGCACAGATACGCAGTATTTT; CDR3 protein: CASSMTARTDTQYF
clone size: few; J gene: TRBJ2-3; V gene: TRBV6-2/TRBV6-3; D gene: TRBD2; CDR3 DNA: TGTGCCAGCAGATCTCAGGGACTAACAGATACGCAGTATTTT; CDR3 protein: CASRSQGLTDTQYF
clone size: NA; J gene: TRBJ2-4; V gene: TRBV7-2; D gene: TRBD2; CDR3 DNA: TGTGCCAGCAGCTTAGGACTAGCGGGAGAGGACGCACGTAACATTCAGTACTTC; CDR3 protein: CASSLGLAGEDARNIQYF
clone size: few; J gene: TRBJ2-7; V gene: TRBV7-2; D gene: NA; CDR3 DNA: TGTGCCAGCAGCGAAACGACCTATCGGGCCTACGAGCAGTACTTC; CDR3 protein: CASSETTYRAYEQYF
clone size: NA; J gene: TRBJ2-1; V gene: TRBV14; D gene: TRBD2; CDR3 DNA: TGTGCCAGCAGCCCAGCTAGCGGGAGGAACGTTTACAATGAGCAGTTCTTC; CDR3 protein: CASSPASGRNVYNEQFF
clone size: NA; J gene: TRBJ2-5; V gene: TRBV6-6; D gene: NA; CDR3 DNA: TGTGCCAGCAGTCTCTCGCAGGGACGAGAGACCCAGTACTTC; CDR3 protein: CASSLSQGRETQYF
clone size: few; J gene: TRBJ1-1; V gene: TRBV6-2/TRBV6-3; D gene: NA; CDR3 DNA: TGTGCCAGCAGTTACTCTGCGGGGGGAGGCACTGAAGCTTTCTTT; CDR3 protein: CASSYSAGGGTEAFF
clone size: many; J gene: TRBJ2-1; V gene: TRBV7-2; D gene: TRBD2; CDR3 DNA: TGTGCCAGCAGCCTAGGGGTAGCGGGAGAAAGAAATGAGCAGTTCTTC; CDR3 protein: CASSLGVAGERNEQFF
clone size: NA; J gene: TRBJ1-3; V gene: TRBV20-1; D gene: NA; CDR3 DNA: TGCAGTGCCCCTACACCGGGCTCTGGAAACACCATATATTTT; CDR3 protein: CSAPTPGSGNTIYF
clone size: NA; J gene: TRBJ2-7; V gene: TRBV11-1; D gene: NA; CDR3 DNA: TGTGCCAGCAGCCGAGGGGAATTATACGAGCAGTACTTC; CDR3 protein: CASSRGELYEQYF
clone size: NA; J gene: TRBJ2-7; V gene: TRBV7-2; D gene: TRBD2; CDR3 DNA: TGTGCCAGCAGCTTAAGGAGGCTAGCGGGAGGATACGAGCAGTACTTC; CDR3 protein: CASSLRRLAGGYEQYF
clone size: few; J gene: TRBJ2-7; V gene: TRBV19; D gene: TRBD1; CDR3 DNA: TGTGCCAGTAGTAAACGGGACAGGGGGAAGGTCGCTTCCTACGAGCAGTACTTC; CDR3 protein: CASSKRDRGKVASYEQYF
clone size: few; J gene: TRBJ2-5; V gene: TRBV2; D gene: NA; CDR3 DNA: TGTGCCAGCAGTGCTGGGCAAGAGACCCAGTACTTC; CDR3 protein: CASSAGQETQYF
clone size: few; J gene: TRBJ1-5; V gene: TRBV28; D gene: NA; CDR3 DNA: TGTGCCAGCAGTTTAGGAAAGGCAGGGCCAAAACAAAATCAGCCCCAGCATTTT; CDR3 protein: CASSLGKAGPKQNQPQHF
clone size: NA; J gene: TRBJ1-2; V gene: TRBV12-3/TRBV12-4; D gene: NA; CDR3 DNA: TGTGCCAGCAGTTTTAAGGGGCCTGGCTACACCTTC; CDR3 protein: CASSFKGPGYTF
clone size: NA; J gene: TRBJ2-1; V gene: TRBV7-8; D gene: TRBD2; CDR3 DNA: TGTGCCAGCAGCTTAGCGCGACTAGCGGTCTTTAATGAGCAGTTCTTC; CDR3 protein: CASSLARLAVFNEQFF
clone size: few; J gene: TRBJ2-1; V gene: TRBV7-8; D gene: TRBD2; CDR3 DNA: TGTGCCAGCAGCTTTCAAGCGGGAGGGGGCTATGAGCAGTTCTTC; CDR3 protein: CASSFQAGGGYEQFF
clone size: NA; J gene: TRBJ2-1; V gene: TRBV10-2; D gene: TRBD1; CDR3 DNA: TGCGCCAGCAGTGATGAGGGGGCATACCATGAGCAGTTCTTC; CDR3 protein: CASSDEGAYHEQFF
clone size: NA; J gene: TRBJ1-1; V gene: TRBV5-6; D gene: NA; CDR3 DNA: TGTGCCAGCAGCTCCACCTACATGGCAGAAGCTTTCTTT; CDR3 protein: CASSSTYMAEAFF
clone size: NA; J gene: TRBJ2-5; V gene: TRBV12-3/TRBV12-4; D gene: TRBD1; CDR3 DNA: TGTGCCAGCAGTCCAGGACAGGACATCGAGACCCAGTACTTC; CDR3 protein: CASSPGQDIETQYF
clone size: few; J gene: TRBJ2-3; V gene: TRBV5-5; D gene: TRBD1; CDR3 DNA: TGTGCCAGCACCCAGGACAGGTTCACAGATACGCAGTATTTT; CDR3 protein: CASTQDRFTDTQYF
clone size: many; J gene: TRBJ1-5; V gene: TRBV6-1; D gene: NA; CDR3 DNA: TGTGCCAGCAGGGTCGGGGCAGGGAGTCAGCCCCAGCATTTT; CDR3 protein: CASRVGAGSQPQHF
clone size: NA; J gene: TRBJ1-5; V gene: TRBV10-3; D gene: TRBD1; CDR3 DNA: TGTGCCATCAGAGGGGGACAGAGAGATCAGCCCCAGCATTTT; CDR3 protein: CAIRGGQRDQPQHF
clone size: NA; J gene: TRBJ2-7; V gene: TRBV19; D gene: NA; CDR3 DNA: TGTGCCAGTAGTGCTGGGATTTTCTACGAGCAGTACTTC; CDR3 protein: CASSAGIFYEQYF
clone size: few; J gene: TRBJ2-1; V gene: TRBV5-4; D gene: TRBD1; CDR3 DNA: TGTGCCAGCAGCGGGACAGGTTCCAATGAGCAGTTCTTC; CDR3 protein: CASSGTGSNEQFF
clone size: few; J gene: TRBJ2-3; V gene: TRBV27; D gene: NA; CDR3 DNA: TGTGCCAGCTTGGACAGCATCACAGATACGCAGTATTTT; CDR3 protein: CASLDSITDTQYF